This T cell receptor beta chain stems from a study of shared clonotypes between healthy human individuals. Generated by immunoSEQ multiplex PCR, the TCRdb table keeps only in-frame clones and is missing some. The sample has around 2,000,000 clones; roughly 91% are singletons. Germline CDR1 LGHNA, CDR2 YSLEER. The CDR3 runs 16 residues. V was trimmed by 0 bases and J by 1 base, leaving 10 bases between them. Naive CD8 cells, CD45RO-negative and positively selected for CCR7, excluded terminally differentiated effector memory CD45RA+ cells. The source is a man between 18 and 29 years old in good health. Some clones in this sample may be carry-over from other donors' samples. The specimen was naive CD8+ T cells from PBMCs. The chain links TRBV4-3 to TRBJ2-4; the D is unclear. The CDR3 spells CASSQDVPLAKNIQYF. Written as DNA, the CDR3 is TGCGCCAGCAGCCAAGATGTTCCCTTGGCCAAAAACATTCAGTACTTC.